A selection of T cell receptor beta chains follows, all from one sample in a study of T cells after yellow fever vaccination. TCRdb recomputed calls from the 5' RACE reads with MiXCR, one row per CDR3 protein. The table shows some 560,000 distinct CDR3 sequences, with about a sixth occurring only once. Sequencing was performed on PBMCs, taken 5 to 6 days after the first yellow fever vaccination. The source of these receptors is a man aged 18 to 30 who received the YFV17D yellow fever vaccine. The CDR3 runs from the conserved cysteine through the conserved F or W. D genes are given only for firm matches. The size of a clone is reported for some rows only, either as once, few or many, or as a class for expanded clones.

V	J	D	size	CDR3	DNA
TRBV7-8	TRBJ2-5	.	few	CASSLDTQETQYF	TGTGCCAGCAGCCTGGACACGCAAGAGACCCAGTACTTC
TRBV6-1	TRBJ1-2	.	.	CASRDRERRGYTF	TGTGCCAGCAGGGATCGGGAGCGAAGGGGCTACACCTTC
TRBV12-3/TRBV12-4	TRBJ1-5	.	few	CASSPDISSNQPQHF	TGTGCCAGCAGCCCGGACATTTCAAGCAATCAGCCCCAGCATTTT
TRBV9	TRBJ2-7	.	few	CASSVTGSPQIRGEQYF	TGTGCCAGCAGCGTCACAGGGAGCCCTCAGATTAGGGGCGAGCAGTACTTC
TRBV12-3/TRBV12-4	TRBJ1-1	.	.	CASSFRWGTEAFF	TGTGCCAGCAGTTTCCGCTGGGGCACTGAAGCTTTCTTT
TRBV6-2/TRBV6-3	TRBJ2-2	.	.	CASSYRIKATGELFF	TGTGCCAGCAGTTACAGGATAAAGGCCACCGGGGAGCTGTTTTTT
TRBV5-1	TRBJ2-3	TRBD2	.	CASSLAGTSGGRTDTQYF	TGCGCCAGCAGCTTGGCCGGGACTAGCGGGGGGCGCACAGATACGCAGTATTTT
TRBV11-2	TRBJ1-2	.	few	CASSLVWPTRRNGIRGSGYTF	TGTGCCAGCAGCTTAGTCTGGCCAACGAGGCGTAACGGGATCCGGGGAAGTGGCTACACCTTC
TRBV7-7	TRBJ2-5	TRBD1	.	CASSPTGGAETQYF	TGTGCCAGCAGCCCTACAGGGGGCGCGGAGACCCAGTACTTC
TRBV7-2	TRBJ2-2	TRBD1	few	CASSYSGTENTGELFF	TGTGCCAGCAGCTACTCCGGGACAGAGAACACCGGGGAGCTGTTTTTT
TRBV19	TRBJ1-4	.	.	CASSMLGGINEKLFF	TGTGCCAGTAGTATGCTTGGGGGAATTAATGAAAAACTGTTTTTT
TRBV4-1	TRBJ1-5	.	few	CASSQDTTRPSEPQHF	TGCGCCAGCAGCCAAGATACCACACGGCCTAGTGAGCCCCAGCATTTT
TRBV10-3	TRBJ1-2	TRBD1	few	CAMNDRGINYGYTF	TGTGCCATGAATGACAGGGGAATTAACTATGGCTACACCTTC
TRBV5-1	TRBJ1-2	.	once	CASSLLQGGYGYTF	TGCGCCAGCAGCTTGTTACAGGGCGGCTATGGCTACACCTTC
TRBV14	TRBJ2-3	TRBD2	.	CASSHRLAGGPGGTDTQYF	TGTGCCAGCAGCCATCGACTAGCGGGGGGGCCGGGTGGCACAGATACGCAGTATTTT
TRBV6-2/TRBV6-3	TRBJ2-1	TRBD2	.	CASSYRSGGAGEQFF	TGTGCCAGCAGTTATCGGAGCGGGGGGGCGGGTGAGCAGTTCTTC
TRBV27	TRBJ2-1	.	many	CASSLWGNEQFF	TGTGCCAGCAGTTTATGGGGAAATGAGCAGTTCTTC
TRBV12-3/TRBV12-4	TRBJ2-3	.	.	CASSLRVGADTQYF	TGTGCCAGCAGTTTAAGGGTGGGGGCAGATACGCAGTATTTT
TRBV20-1	TRBJ2-3	TRBD2	few	CSASLFGGAVDTQYF	TGCAGTGCTAGTCTCTTCGGGGGGGCTGTAGATACGCAGTATTTT
TRBV12-3/TRBV12-4	TRBJ2-1	.	few	CASTPSLGDNEQFF	TGTGCCAGCACCCCTAGTCTAGGTGACAATGAGCAGTTCTTC
TRBV12-3/TRBV12-4	TRBJ1-1	.	.	CASRDSDGTEAFF	TGTGCCAGCAGAGACAGTGATGGGACTGAAGCTTTCTTT
TRBV29-1	TRBJ2-2	.	.	CSVDETNTGELFF	TGCAGCGTTGACGAGACAAACACCGGGGAGCTGTTTTTT
TRBV12-3/TRBV12-4	TRBJ2-1	TRBD1	few	CASSNHRDRVVNEQFF	TGTGCCAGCAGCAACCACCGGGACAGGGTCGTCAATGAGCAGTTCTTC
TRBV4-3	TRBJ2-3	TRBD2	few	CASSIGSGGAFTDTQYF	TGCGCCAGCAGCATTGGGAGCGGGGGGGCCTTCACAGATACGCAGTATTTT
TRBV20-1	TRBJ2-7	.	.	CSARILGSSYEQYF	TGCAGTGCTAGAATATTAGGGAGCTCCTACGAGCAGTACTTC
TRBV12-3/TRBV12-4	TRBJ2-1	.	few	CASSLWTFNEQFF	TGTGCCAGCAGTTTATGGACGTTCAATGAGCAGTTCTTC
TRBV5-5	TRBJ1-2	.	.	CASSLLPERGYTF	TGTGCCAGCAGCTTGCTCCCCGAAAGGGGCTACACCTTC
TRBV6-1	TRBJ2-2	.	.	CASSPIADGRFTGELFF	TGTGCCAGCAGCCCTATTGCCGACGGACGATTTACCGGGGAGCTGTTTTTT
TRBV6-1	TRBJ1-5	TRBD1	.	CASRPTGEVYQPQHF	TGTGCCAGCAGGCCGACAGGGGAGGTTTATCAGCCCCAGCATTTT
TRBV5-1	TRBJ1-1	TRBD1	few	CASSSRDRGLTWRGRNTEAFF	TGCGCCAGCAGCTCCCGGGACAGGGGGCTAACTTGGAGGGGCAGGAACACTGAAGCTTTCTTT
TRBV4-1	TRBJ2-3	.	.	CASSRSRRSTDTQYF	TGCGCCAGCAGCCGATCAAGGAGGAGCACAGATACGCAGTATTTT
TRBV4-2	TRBJ2-5	TRBD2	few	CASSQDITSEETQYF	TGTGCCAGCAGCCAAGATATTACTAGCGAAGAGACCCAGTACTTC
TRBV6-5	TRBJ2-3	.	.	CASSYSIPAFTDTQYF	TGTGCCAGCAGTTACTCCATTCCCGCCTTCACAGATACGCAGTATTTT
TRBV6-2/TRBV6-3	TRBJ2-3	TRBD1	few	CASRNNRGFRTDTQYF	TGTGCCAGCAGAAATAACAGGGGATTTCGGACAGATACGCAGTATTTT
TRBV7-2	TRBJ2-1	TRBD2	many	CASSFVGLAGNNEQFF	TGTGCCAGCAGCTTCGTTGGACTAGCGGGGAACAATGAGCAGTTCTTC
TRBV2	TRBJ2-1	TRBD1	.	CASSLGTGRQFF	TGTGCCAGCAGTCTAGGGACAGGTAGACAGTTCTTC
TRBV3-1	TRBJ2-1	TRBD2	.	CASSQYTLISGRENEQFF	TGTGCCAGCAGCCAATATACCCTGATTAGCGGGCGAGAGAATGAGCAGTTCTTC
TRBV12-3/TRBV12-4	TRBJ1-2	TRBD1	few	CASRPGGPYGYTF	TGTGCCAGCAGGCCAGGGGGGCCCTATGGCTACACCTTC
TRBV4-3	TRBJ2-4	TRBD1	.	CASSQAQGAAKNIQYF	TGCGCCAGCAGCCAAGCGCAGGGGGCAGCTAAAAACATTCAGTACTTC
TRBV21-1	TRBJ2-5	.	few	CASSKGWRADWYETQYF	TGTGCCAGCAGCAAAGGTTGGAGGGCCGATTGGTATGAGACCCAGTACTTC
TRBV6-1	TRBJ2-3	TRBD1	.	CASIEGQGLPDTQYF	TGTGCCAGCATTGAGGGACAGGGTTTACCAGATACGCAGTATTTT
TRBV20-1	TRBJ1-6	.	.	CSASSAGISYNSPFHF	TGCAGTGCTAGTTCGGCAGGGATCTCCTATAATTCACCCTTCCACTTT
TRBV5-4	TRBJ1-1	.	.	CASNGRGSNTEAFF	TGTGCCAGCAACGGAAGAGGATCGAACACTGAAGCTTTCTTT
TRBV7-2	TRBJ2-2	.	few	CASSSHAGTLTGELFF	TGTGCCAGCAGCTCCCATGCCGGGACTCTCACCGGGGAGCTGTTTTTT
TRBV2	TRBJ2-2	TRBD2	.	CASRLLAGGLSGELFF	TGTGCCAGCAGACTACTAGCGGGGGGGCTATCCGGGGAGCTGTTTTTT